Detailed here is one T cell receptor (beta chain). This receptor's antigen is unknown. Within one base of it there is no much larger clone, and no base qualities were kept. Clipping removes 4 bases from V and 8 bases from J, with 9 as the unmatched junction base count. The CDR3 spans 15 residues, from the cysteine through the phenylalanine. Kept here is only the CDR3 DNA, which spans 45 bases and is read in frame from base 1. The germline V gene specifies MRHNA as CDR1 and SNTAGT as CDR2. This sample was taken from a study of blood T cell repertoires in COVID-19 (TCRdb year 2020). About the full investigation: The collaborator samples originated in the United States, Italy and Spain and spanned the acute and convalescent phases of COVID-19. The repertoires were released in a freely available public database meant as a resource for research on the immune response to SARS-CoV-2. The dataset comprised deeply sampled blood TCRbeta repertoires from subjects exposed to, actively infected with, or recovered from COVID-19. A de-identified subject ID, COVID-19 status, age in years and sex were almost always included in the sample metadata. Samples came from the ongoing ImmuneRACE study (first 160 participants) plus 1,254 subjects from 6 global collaborators. Where HLA class I and class II types were available, the types were taken from metadata supplied by the sample provider, not from assay-based typing. The material from the prospective study consisted of cDNA or gDNA derived from T cells, B-cell-depleted T cells, or PBMCs. Here is what the overall study found, with its caveats: The amount of clinical and demographic metadata varied by source and participant and was provided uncurated.

The immunoSEQ Assay, a bias-controlled multiplex PCR, was used to amplify TCRbeta CDR3 regions from genomic DNA. The study's own analysis went as follows. The number of nucleated cells in each sample was estimated by amplification of reference gene primers within the assay. To quantify the absolute abundance of each unique TCRbeta CDR3 rearrangement, sequence reads were collapsed and filtered. Productive Simpson clonality was computed per sample as the square root of Simpson's diversity index over productive rearrangements. The source is immuneACCESS, and TCRdb retained only in-frame sequences with V and J called. Part of the clones is not carried over; for the studies checked, unresolved V genes explain less than half of this, and the remainder is unexplained. That table supplies the V and J calls and clone size; D and trimming were determined from the DNA. Recorded for this sample are around 200,000 clones; roughly 84% of them occurred a single time. The leading ten clones occupy 18% of the sample.

One collaborating source in Seattle enrolled patients during active infection and followed them longitudinally through the course of disease. Collaborating institutions collected whole blood in K2EDTA tubes following their own protocols. For TCRbeta analysis, collaborators shipped samples as frozen whole blood, isolated PBMCs, or DNA extracted from either of those sample types. The sample consisted of peripheral blood. This TCR came from a person aged 65 to 85 with COVID-19, enrolled during active disease. The rearranged chain carries TRBV6-4 and TRBJ2-1; the central 9 bases match TRBD1. The DNA reads TGTGCCAGCAGTGCCTTCGGACAGGGGAGGGATGAGCAGTTCTTC. This gives the protein CASSAFGQGRDEQFF.